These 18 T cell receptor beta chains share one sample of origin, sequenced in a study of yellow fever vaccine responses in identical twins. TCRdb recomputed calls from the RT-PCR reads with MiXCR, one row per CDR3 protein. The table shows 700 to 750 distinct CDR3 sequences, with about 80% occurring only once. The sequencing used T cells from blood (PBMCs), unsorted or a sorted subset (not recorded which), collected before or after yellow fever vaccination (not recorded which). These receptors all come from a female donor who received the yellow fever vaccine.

In DNA form, the CDR3 reads TGTGCCAGCAGCTTAAACGAACCTAGCACAGATACGCAGTATTTT. Translation: CASSLNEPSTDTQYF. This rearrangement joins TRBV11-1 to TRBJ2-3, with D uncertain. V was shortened by 2 bases and J by 0 bases, with 9 bases between the two germline ends. Germline V gene lookup returns CDR1 SGHAT and CDR2 FQDESV (reference sequence). This CDR3 has 15 amino acids.

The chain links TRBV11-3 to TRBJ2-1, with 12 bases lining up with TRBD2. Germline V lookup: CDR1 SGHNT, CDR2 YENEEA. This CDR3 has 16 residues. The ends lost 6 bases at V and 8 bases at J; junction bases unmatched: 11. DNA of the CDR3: TGTGCCAGCAGTTCTAGGACTAGCGGGAAGGTTTATGAGCAGTTCTTC. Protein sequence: CASSSRTSGKVYEQFF.

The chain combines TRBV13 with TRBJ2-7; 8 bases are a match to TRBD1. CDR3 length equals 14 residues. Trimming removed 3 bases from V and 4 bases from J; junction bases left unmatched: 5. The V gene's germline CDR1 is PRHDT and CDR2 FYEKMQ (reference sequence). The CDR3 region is CASSFGTGPYEQYV. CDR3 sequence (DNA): TGTGCCAGCAGCTTCGGGACAGGACCATACGAGCAGTACGTC.

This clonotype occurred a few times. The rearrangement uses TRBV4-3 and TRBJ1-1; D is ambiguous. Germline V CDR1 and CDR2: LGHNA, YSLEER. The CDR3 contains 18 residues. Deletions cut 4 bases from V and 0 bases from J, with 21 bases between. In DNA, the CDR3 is TGCGCCAGCAGCCCCGACTTGACGGAAACCCACATGAACACTGAAGCTTTCTTT. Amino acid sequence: CASSPDLTETHMNTEAFF.

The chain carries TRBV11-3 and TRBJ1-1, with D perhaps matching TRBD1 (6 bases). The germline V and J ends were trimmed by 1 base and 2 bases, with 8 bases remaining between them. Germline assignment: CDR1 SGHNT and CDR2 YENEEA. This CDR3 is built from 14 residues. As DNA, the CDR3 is TGTGCCAGCAGCTTAGGGGGGCCCAACACTGAAGCTTTCTTT. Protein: CASSLGGPNTEAFF.

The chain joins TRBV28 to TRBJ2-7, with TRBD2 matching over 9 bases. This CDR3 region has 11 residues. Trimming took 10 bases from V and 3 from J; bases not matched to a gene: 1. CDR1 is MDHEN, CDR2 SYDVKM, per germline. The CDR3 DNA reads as TGTGCCACTAGCGGGATCTACGAGCAGTACTTC. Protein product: CATSGIYEQYF. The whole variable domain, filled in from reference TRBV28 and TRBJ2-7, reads DVKVTQSSRYLVKRTGEKVFLECVQDMDHENMFWYRQDPGLGLRLIYFSYDVKMKEKGDIPEGYSVSREKKERFSLILESASTNQTSMYLCATSGIYEQYFGPGTRLTVT.

Written as DNA, the CDR3 is TGTGCCAGCAGCCGAACAGCGGACTCCTACAATGAGCAGTTCTTC. Protein: CASSRTADSYNEQFF. The chain couples TRBV13 to TRBJ2-1; tentative D call: TRBD2 (5 bases). V lost 5 bases and J lost 0, with 11 bases in between. The germline gives CDR1 PRHDT, CDR2 FYEKMQ (reference sequence). This CDR3 is built from 15 residues.

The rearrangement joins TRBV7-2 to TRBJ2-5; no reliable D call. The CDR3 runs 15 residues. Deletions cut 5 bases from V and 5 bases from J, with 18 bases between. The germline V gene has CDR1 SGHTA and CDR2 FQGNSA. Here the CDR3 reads CASSRALNLGETQYF. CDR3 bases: TGTGCCAGCAGCCGAGCATTGAATCTGGGGGAGACCCAGTACTTC.

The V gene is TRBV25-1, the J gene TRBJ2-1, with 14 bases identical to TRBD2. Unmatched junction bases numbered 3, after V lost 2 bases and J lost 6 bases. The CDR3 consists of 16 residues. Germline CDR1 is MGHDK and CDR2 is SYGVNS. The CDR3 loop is CASSEPGTSGSNEQFF. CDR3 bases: TGTGCCAGCAGTGAACCGGGGACTAGCGGGAGCAATGAGCAGTTCTTC.

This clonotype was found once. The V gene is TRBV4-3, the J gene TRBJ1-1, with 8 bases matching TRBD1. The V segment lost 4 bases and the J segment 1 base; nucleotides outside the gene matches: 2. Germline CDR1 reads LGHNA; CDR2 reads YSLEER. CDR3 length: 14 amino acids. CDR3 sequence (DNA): TGCGCCAGCAGCCTAGGACAGGGGAACACTGAAGCTTTCTTT. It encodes CASSLGQGNTEAFF.

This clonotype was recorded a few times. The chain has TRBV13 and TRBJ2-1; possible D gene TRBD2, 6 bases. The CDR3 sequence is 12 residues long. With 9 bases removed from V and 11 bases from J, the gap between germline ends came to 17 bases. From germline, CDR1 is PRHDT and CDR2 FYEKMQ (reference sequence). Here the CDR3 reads CASSGKHYKQFF. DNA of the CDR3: TGTGCCAGTAGCGGAAAGCATTACAAGCAGTTCTTC. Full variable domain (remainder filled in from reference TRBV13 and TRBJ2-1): AAGVIQSPRHLIKEKRETATLKCYPIPRHDTVYWYQQGPGQDPQFLISFYEKMQSDKGSIPDRFSAQQFSDYHSELNMSSLELGDSALYFCASSGKHYKQFFGPGTRLTVL.

The CDR3 loop is CASSQDRDRVYIQYF. For the CDR3, the DNA is TGCGCCAGCAGCCAAGATCGCGATAGAGTATACATTCAGTACTTC. The rearrangement joins TRBV4-3 to TRBJ2-4; D is uncertain. Germline V gene data show CDR1 as LGHNA and CDR2 as YSLEER. The CDR3 sequence is 15 residues long. V was pared by 0 bases and J by 8 bases, with 14 bases between.

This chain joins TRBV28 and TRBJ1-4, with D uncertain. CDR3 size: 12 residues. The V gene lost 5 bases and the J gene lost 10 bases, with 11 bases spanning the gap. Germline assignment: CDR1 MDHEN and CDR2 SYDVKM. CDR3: CASSARSGKLFF. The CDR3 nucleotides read TGTGCCAGCAGTGCCCGATCCGGAAAACTGTTTTTT.

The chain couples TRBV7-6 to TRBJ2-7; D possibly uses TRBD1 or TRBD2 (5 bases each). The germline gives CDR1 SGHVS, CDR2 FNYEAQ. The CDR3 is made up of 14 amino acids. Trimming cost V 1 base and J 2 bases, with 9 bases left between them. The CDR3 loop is CASSLDKGPYEQYF. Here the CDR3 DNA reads TGTGCCAGCAGCTTAGACAAGGGACCCTACGAGCAGTACTTC.

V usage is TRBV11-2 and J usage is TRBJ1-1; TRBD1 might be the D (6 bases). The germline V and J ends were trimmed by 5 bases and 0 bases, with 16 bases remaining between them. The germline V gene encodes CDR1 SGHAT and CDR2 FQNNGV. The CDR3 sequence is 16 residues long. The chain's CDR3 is CASSLPQQGLNTEAFF. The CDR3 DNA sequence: TGTGCCAGCAGCCTACCCCAACAGGGTCTGAACACTGAAGCTTTCTTT. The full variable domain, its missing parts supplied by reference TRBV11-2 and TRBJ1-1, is EAGVAQSPRYKIIEKRQSVAFWCNPISGHATLYWYQQILGQGPKLLIQFQNNGVVDDSQLPKDRFSAERLKGVDSTLKIQPAKLEDSAVYLCASSLPQQGLNTEAFFGQGTRLTVV.

The CDR3 DNA follows: TGTGCCAGCAGCATACCCGGGGCTGGAAACACCATATATTTT. The encoded protein is CASSIPGAGNTIYF. The J gene is TRBJ1-3, the V gene TRBV11-1; no clear D. V gave up 5 bases and J gave up 2 bases, with 10 bases separating them. The length of the CDR3 is 14 residues. Germline CDR1 and CDR2: SGHAT and FQDESV (reference sequence).

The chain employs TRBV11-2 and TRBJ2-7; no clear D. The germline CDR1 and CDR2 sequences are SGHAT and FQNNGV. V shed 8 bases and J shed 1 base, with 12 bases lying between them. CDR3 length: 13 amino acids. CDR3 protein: CASCRKGSYEQYF. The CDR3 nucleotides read TGTGCCAGCTGCCGAAAGGGTTCCTACGAGCAGTACTTC.

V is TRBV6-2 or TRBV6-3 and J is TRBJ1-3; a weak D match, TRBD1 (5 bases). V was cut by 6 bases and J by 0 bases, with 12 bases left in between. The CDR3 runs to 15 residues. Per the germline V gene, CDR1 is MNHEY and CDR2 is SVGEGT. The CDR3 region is CASRPHDSSGNTIYF. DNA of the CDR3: TGTGCCAGCAGACCCCACGACAGCTCTGGAAACACCATATATTTT.